The clone carrying this T cell receptor beta chain was detected once. The germline gives CDR1 LNHDA, CDR2 SQIVND (reference sequence). The CDR3 runs to 14 residues. These data originate in a study of shared clonotypes between healthy human individuals. The assay was immunoSEQ multiplex PCR, and TCRdb's table has in-frame clones only and misses some. Of hundreds of thousands of clones listed, approximately 96% are singletons. CD45RO negativity and positive selection for CCR7 defined naive CD8 cells, a population that excluded terminally differentiated effector memory CD45RA+ cells. What was sequenced was naive CD8+ T cells sorted from blood. V usage is TRBV19 and J usage is TRBJ2-7; possible D gene TRBD1, 6 bases. The origin of this receptor is a woman in her thirties in good health. CDR3 loop: CASQARGPSYEQYF. CDR3 in DNA: TGTGCTTCACAGGCCAGGGGCCCCTCCTACGAGCAGTACTTC.